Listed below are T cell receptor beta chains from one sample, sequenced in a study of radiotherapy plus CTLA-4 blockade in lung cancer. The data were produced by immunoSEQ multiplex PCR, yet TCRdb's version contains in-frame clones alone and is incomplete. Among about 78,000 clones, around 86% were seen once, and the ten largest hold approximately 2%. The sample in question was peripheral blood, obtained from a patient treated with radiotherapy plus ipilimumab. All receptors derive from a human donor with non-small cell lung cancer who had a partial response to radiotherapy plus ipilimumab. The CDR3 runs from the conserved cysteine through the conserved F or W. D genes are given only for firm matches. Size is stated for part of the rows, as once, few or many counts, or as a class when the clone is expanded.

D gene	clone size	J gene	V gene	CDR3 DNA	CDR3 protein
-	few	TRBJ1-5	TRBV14	TGTGCCAGCAGCCAAGCTTCTAGCAATCAGCCCCAGCATTTT	CASSQASSNQPQHF
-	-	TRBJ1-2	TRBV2	TGTGCCAGCAGTGAAGCCCCGGGGGGGGTCTATGGCTACACCTTC	CASSEAPGGVYGYTF
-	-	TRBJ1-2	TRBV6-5	TGTGCCAGCAGTTACCAGGGGAGTCATGGCTACACCTTC	CASSYQGSHGYTF
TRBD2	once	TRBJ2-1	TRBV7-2	TGTGCCAGCAGTCCTAGCGGGAGGGCCGGCAATGAGCAGTTCTTC	CASSPSGRAGNEQFF
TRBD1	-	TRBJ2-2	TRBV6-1	TGTGCCAGCAGCCTCCGGGACAGTAGGCCCGGGGAGCTGTTTTTT	CASSLRDSRPGELFF
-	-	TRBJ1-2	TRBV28	TGTGCCAGCAGGGACTCAGTCGCGAACGGCTACACCTTC	CASRDSVANGYTF
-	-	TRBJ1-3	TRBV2	TGTGCCAGCATCCAGGAGGCAGGGGCTGCAAACACCATATATTTT	CASIQEAGAANTIYF
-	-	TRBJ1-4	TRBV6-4	TGTGCCAGCAGTGAAAGGGGCGGAAAAAAACTGTTTTTT	CASSERGGKKLFF
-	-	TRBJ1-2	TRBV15	TGTGCCACCAGCAGAGATATCCAGGGTAACTATGGCTACACCTTC	CATSRDIQGNYGYTF
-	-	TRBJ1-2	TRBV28	TGTGCCACCCTCTACGTCGGGAGTGGCTACACCTTC	CATLYVGSGYTF
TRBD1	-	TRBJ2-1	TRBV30	TGTGCCTGGAGTGAGTACCGGGACAGGGGTTATGAGCAGTTCTTC	CAWSEYRDRGYEQFF
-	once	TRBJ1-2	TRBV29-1	TGCAGCGTGAAGACAGACCGCTATGGCTACACCTTC	CSVKTDRYGYTF
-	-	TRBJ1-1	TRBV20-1	TGCAGTGCTTACAGGGTTGAAGCTTTCTTT	CSAYRVEAFF
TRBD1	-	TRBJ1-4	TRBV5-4	TGTGCCAGCAGCGGGGGACAGGGACTTTTCGAAAAACTGTTTTTT	CASSGGQGLFEKLFF
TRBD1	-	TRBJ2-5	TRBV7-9	TGTGCCAGCAGTTACTCCCCCGGGACAGGCGGTGAGACCCAGTACTTC	CASSYSPGTGGETQYF
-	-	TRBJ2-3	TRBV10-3	TGTGCCATCAGTGTTCAGGAGGCTACGCAGTATTTT	CAISVQEATQYF
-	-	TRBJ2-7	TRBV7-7	TGTGCTAGCAGCTTAGCGGGCGGGGGCATCGACGAGCAGTACTTC	CASSLAGGGIDEQYF
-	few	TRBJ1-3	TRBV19	TGTGCCAGTAGTATGGTGGCAGCTGGAAACACCATATATTTT	CASSMVAAGNTIYF
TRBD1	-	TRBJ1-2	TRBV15	TGTGCCACCAGACAATCCTCCGGGACAGCTTATGGCCACACCTTC	CATRQSSGTAYGHTF
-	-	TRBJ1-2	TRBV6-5	TGTGCCAGCAGTGCGACAGTCTATGGCTACACCTTC	CASSATVYGYTF
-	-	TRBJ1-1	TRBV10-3	TGTGCCATCAGGCTGACAGAGAACACTGAAGCTTTCTTT	CAIRLTENTEAFF
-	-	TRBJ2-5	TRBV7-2	TGTGCCAGCAGCTTATTAGTCTCAACCTGGGAGACCCAGTACTTC	CASSLLVSTWETQYF
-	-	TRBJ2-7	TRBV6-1	TGTGCCAGCAGTGAATTCACTACCCGTTGGCGGTACTTC	CASSEFTTRWRYF
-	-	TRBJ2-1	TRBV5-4	TGTGCCAGCAGCGCGGGCGGGGCGTGGGGGTACAATGAGCAGTTCTTC	CASSAGGAWGYNEQFF
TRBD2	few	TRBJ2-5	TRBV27	TGTGCCAGCAGTTTACGGGGACTAGCGGGAGTAGGGAAAGAGACCCAGTACTTC	CASSLRGLAGVGKETQYF
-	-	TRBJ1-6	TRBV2	TGTGCCAGCAGCAGGGTAAAATTAACCCTCCACTTT	CASSRVKLTLHF
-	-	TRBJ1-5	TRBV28	TGTGCCAGCAGTACCCGGTCTACGGTACCCCAAGCCCAGCATTTT	CASSTRSTVPQAQHF
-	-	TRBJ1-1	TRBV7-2	TGTGCCAGCAGCCGCTGGGGGGGTAAGGCTGAAGCTTTCTTT	CASSRWGGKAEAFF
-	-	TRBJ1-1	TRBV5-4	TGCGCCAGCAGCCGCGACAGGTCGAGCACTGAAGCTTTCTTT	CASSRDRSSTEAFF
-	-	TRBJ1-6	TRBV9	TGTGCCAGCAGCGTGGACAGTGACGGTAATTCACCCCTCCACTTT	CASSVDSDGNSPLHF
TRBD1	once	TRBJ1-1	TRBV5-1	TGCGCCAGCAGCTTGGGCAGGGGGCGGATAGACACTGAAGCTTTCTTT	CASSLGRGRIDTEAFF
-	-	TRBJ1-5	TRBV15	TGTGCCACCAGCAGGTCCGCCAGGGTGGTCGGCAATCAGCCCCAGCATTTT	CATSRSARVVGNQPQHF
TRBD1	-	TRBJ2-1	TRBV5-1	TGCGCCAGCAGCCGGATGATGACAGGGGGCTCCTACAATGAGCAGTTCTTC	CASSRMMTGGSYNEQFF
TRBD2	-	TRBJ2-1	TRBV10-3	TGTGCCATCAGTGGTAGACTAGCGGGCGGGTACAATGAGCAGTTCTTC	CAISGRLAGGYNEQFF
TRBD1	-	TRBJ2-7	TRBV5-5	TGTGCCAGCAGCTTGGCGGGACAGGACGCGTACGAGCAGTACTTC	CASSLAGQDAYEQYF
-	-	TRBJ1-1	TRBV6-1	TGTGCCATCAAATCAGGGGAAACTGAAGCTTTCTTT	CAIKSGETEAFF
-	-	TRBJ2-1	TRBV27	TGTGCCAGCAGGTCAGCCCCGGGTAACTACTCCTACAATGAGCAGTTCTTC	CASRSAPGNYSYNEQFF
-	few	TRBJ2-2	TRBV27	TGTGCCAGCAGGCCGGCATACAGGGAAACCGGGGAGCTGTTTTTT	CASRPAYRETGELFF
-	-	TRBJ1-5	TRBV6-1	TGTGCCAGCAGTGAGGGGGGGAATCAGCCCCAGCATTTT	CASSEGGNQPQHF
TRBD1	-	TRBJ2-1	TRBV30	TGTGCCTGGAGTGGCATGACCCGGACAGGAGCCTACAATGAGCAGTTCTTC	CAWSGMTRTGAYNEQFF
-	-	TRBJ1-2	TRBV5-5	TGTGCCAGCAGCTTGTTTATAGAAGCCTATGGCTACACCTTC	CASSLFIEAYGYTF
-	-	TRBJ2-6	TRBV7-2	TGTGCCAGCAGCAGCTTAGGCGCAGGGTCAGGGGCCAACGTCCTGACTTTC	CASSSLGAGSGANVLTF
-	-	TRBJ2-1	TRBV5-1	TGCGCCAGCAGCCTGAATAGCGGTGAGCAGTTCTTC	CASSLNSGEQFF
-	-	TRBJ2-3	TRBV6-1	TGTGCCAGCAGTGAAGGGGGGCACAGCACAGATACGCAGTATTTT	CASSEGGHSTDTQYF
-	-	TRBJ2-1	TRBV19	TGTGCCAGTAGTATCGCTTCCGGCTCCTACAATGAGCAGTTCTTC	CASSIASGSYNEQFF
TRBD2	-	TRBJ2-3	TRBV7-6	TGTGCCAGCAGCTTAGGGGGGGGACTCAAGGCAGATACGCAGTATTTT	CASSLGGGLKADTQYF
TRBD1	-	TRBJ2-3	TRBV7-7	TGTGCTAGCAGCTATAGTCGAGACAGGGGTCAGGATACGCAGTATTTT	CASSYSRDRGQDTQYF
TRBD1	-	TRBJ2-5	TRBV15	TGTGCCACCAGCAGAGATCAGGGGGTCGGAGAGACCCAGTACTTC	CATSRDQGVGETQYF
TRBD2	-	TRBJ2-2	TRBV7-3	TGTGCCAGCAGCCGACCCGGGACTAGCGGGAGGGGGAACACCGGGGAGCTGTTTTTT	CASSRPGTSGRGNTGELFF
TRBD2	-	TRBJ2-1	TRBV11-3	TGTGCCAGCAGTCTCTCGGGGACTAGCGGGGGGAGAGGACACAATGAGCAGTTCTTC	CASSLSGTSGGRGHNEQFF
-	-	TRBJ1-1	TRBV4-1	TGCGCCAGCAGTCCAACTGTACTCACTGAAGCTTTCTTT	CASSPTVLTEAFF
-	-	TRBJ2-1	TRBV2	TGTGCCAGCAGTGACGGGAGTCCTTTGAATGAGCAGTTCTTC	CASSDGSPLNEQFF
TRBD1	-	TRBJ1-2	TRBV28	TGTGCCAGCTACTCAAGGGCCTCAGGGGGCTATGGCTACACCTTC	CASYSRASGGYGYTF
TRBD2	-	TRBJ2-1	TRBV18	TGTGCCAGCTCAACCGTAGGACTAGCGGGACCTGAGCAGTTCTTC	CASSTVGLAGPEQFF
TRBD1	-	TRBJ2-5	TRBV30	TGTGCCTGGAGTGAAGGGACAGGTCCACAAGAGACCCAGTACTTC	CAWSEGTGPQETQYF
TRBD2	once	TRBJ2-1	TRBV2	TGTGCCAGCAGTGAAGGGAGCGGGACCTACAATGAGCAGTTCTTC	CASSEGSGTYNEQFF
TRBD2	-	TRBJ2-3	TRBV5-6	TGTGCCAGCAGCTGGTCGGGAGGGGCCCCCACAGATACGCAGTATTTT	CASSWSGGAPTDTQYF
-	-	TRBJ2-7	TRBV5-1	TGCGCCAGCAGCTCCCTGGGGGGTAGCTCTGCCTACGAGCAGTACTTC	CASSSLGGSSAYEQYF
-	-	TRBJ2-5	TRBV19	TGTGCCAGTAGTACGCTCTACAGGGCTTATGAGACCCAGTACTTC	CASSTLYRAYETQYF